This T cell receptor beta chain is drawn from a study of blood T cells in healthy people across ages. Next came a second PCR, run for 7 to 11 cycles, which used a sample-barcoded 5' primer along with a J-beta primer mix. TCRdb re-called the 5' RACE reads with MiXCR, one entry per CDR3 protein. The table records 650,000 to 1,000,000 distinct CDR3 sequences, about 46% of them present only once. This clonotype was obtained from a man at least 80 years old in good health. What was sequenced was blood.

Written as DNA, the CDR3 is TGTGCCATTCGCGAATCAGGCTACGAGCAGTACTTC. This gives the protein CAIRESGYEQYF. The chain has TRBV10-3 and TRBJ2-7; D gene uncertain. This CDR3 contains 12 residues. V lost 9 bases to trimming and J lost 3 bases, with 12 bases between them. CDR1 ENHRY and CDR2 SYGVKD come from the germline V gene.